Sequencing of this T cell receptor beta chain was carried out in a study of identical twins. As regards this clonotype: The antigen remains unidentified.

Germline CDR1 and CDR2: SGHTA and FQGNSA. Unmatched junction bases numbered 5, after V lost 4 bases and J lost 3 bases. The CDR3 extends over 14 amino acids. TCRdb recomputed calls from the 5' RACE reads with MiXCR, one row per CDR3 protein. The sample contains about 240,000 distinct CDR3 sequences, roughly a tenth of which appear only once. Regarding the study as a whole: The analysis was cross-sectional rather than longitudinal within donors. The study found that models underestimated out-of-frame TCR alpha sharing in monozygotic twins.

V gene TRBV7-2 combines with J gene TRBJ1-1, with 7 nucleotides matching TRBD1. Source material: memory T cells sorted from blood. The TCR sequence derives from a middle-aged man in good health. The CDR3 protein is CASSSRQGDTEAFF. The CDR3 coding sequence is TGTGCCAGCAGCTCACGACAGGGAGACACTGAAGCTTTCTTT.